This is a list of T cell receptor beta chains from one sample in a study of T cells in Graves' hyperthyroidism and ophthalmopathy. TCRdb independently ran MiXCR on the multiplex PCR reads; one entry per CDR3 protein. The sample carries 300,000 to 350,000 distinct CDR3 sequences, about 15% recorded once. The sample comprised blood. The receptors derive from a woman in her twenties or thirties with Graves' hyperthyroidism. Both conserved end residues are part of each CDR3. D genes are given only for firm matches. Some rows mark clone size as missing; the rest say once, few, many or name a class of expanded clone.

clone_size	v_call	d_call	j_call	cdr3_aa	cdr3_nt
many	TRBV29-1	TRBD1	TRBJ1-4	CSVSGTGSTNEKLFF	TGCAGCGTTTCCGGGACAGGGTCAACTAATGAAAAACTGTTTTTT
few	TRBV30	.	TRBJ2-3	CAWTPGHSSSTDTQYF	TGTGCCTGGACCCCGGGACACTCCTCGTCCACAGATACGCAGTATTTT
many	TRBV5-1	.	TRBJ2-7	CASMMGHNYEQYF	TGCGCCAGCATGATGGGACACAACTACGAGCAGTACTTC
.	TRBV18	.	TRBJ2-3	CASSPNVGTDTQYF	TGTGCCAGCTCACCTAATGTCGGCACAGATACGCAGTATTTT
.	TRBV24-1	.	TRBJ2-1	CATSPGSSVGTYNEQFF	TGTGCCACCTCCCCAGGGTCTAGCGTCGGGACCTACAATGAGCAGTTCTTC
.	TRBV18	TRBD1	TRBJ1-4	CASSPFPGTGAEKLSF	TGTGCCAGCTCACCCTTTCCCGGGACAGGGGCTGAAAAACTGTCTTTT
.	TRBV11-2	.	TRBJ2-1	CASSLDAQGGEQFF	TGTGCCAGCAGCTTAGATGCCCAAGGGGGTGAGCAGTTCTTC
.	TRBV3-1	.	TRBJ2-1	CASSQDRTFEQFF	TGTGCCAGCAGCCAAGATCGGACATTTGAGCAGTTCTTC
many	TRBV7-9	.	TRBJ1-2	CASSFDTAYGYTF	TGTGCCAGCAGCTTCGACACCGCTTATGGCTACACCTTC
many	TRBV18	.	TRBJ1-2	CASSPDFYGYTF	TGTGCCAGCTCACCGGACTTCTATGGCTACACCTTC
few	TRBV7-9	.	TRBJ2-7	CASSLQANYEQYF	TGTGCCAGCAGCTTACAGGCTAACTACGAGCAGTACTTC
many	TRBV20-1	TRBD1	TRBJ1-2	CSARDQGAQRGYTF	TGCAGTGCTAGAGATCAGGGGGCGCAGCGTGGCTACACCTTC
few	TRBV30	.	TRBJ1-4	CAWSPWGSGEKLFF	TGTGCCTGGAGCCCCTGGGGGAGTGGTGAAAAACTGTTTTTT
many	TRBV20-1	.	TRBJ2-7	CSASDWTFLYEQYF	TGCAGTGCTAGTGATTGGACATTCCTCTACGAGCAGTACTTC
.	TRBV7-2	.	TRBJ2-7	CASSPLGRLKTYEQYF	TGTGCCAGCAGCCCCCTGGGTCGGCTAAAAACCTACGAGCAGTACTTC
.	TRBV28	TRBD2	TRBJ2-3	CASRLAGATDTQYF	TGTGCCAGCCGCTTAGCGGGAGCTACAGATACGCAGTATTTT
.	TRBV12-3/TRBV12-4	TRBD2	TRBJ2-5	CASSGLAGGETQYF	TGTGCCAGCAGTGGACTAGCGGGAGGAGAGACCCAGTACTTC
many	TRBV6-2/TRBV6-3	TRBD2	TRBJ2-7	CASSSRTSGRLSPTTGPEQYF	TGTGCCAGCAGTTCCCGGACTAGCGGGAGACTCTCCCCTACTACAGGGCCCGAGCAGTACTTC
many	TRBV20-1	.	TRBJ1-1	CSASYPEENTEAFF	TGCAGTGCTAGTTACCCGGAAGAGAACACTGAAGCTTTCTTT
few	TRBV4-1	.	TRBJ1-5	CASSQGGRPQHF	TGCGCCAGCAGCCAAGGGGGAAGGCCCCAGCATTTT
.	TRBV20-1	.	TRBJ2-5	CSAVGGGGIIQETQYF	TGCAGTGCTGTAGGGGGGGGGGGAATTATTCAGGAGACCCAGTACTTC
few	TRBV5-6	.	TRBJ2-1	CASSHRTGIPLSYNEQFF	TGTGCCAGCAGCCACCGAACAGGGATCCCCCTCTCCTACAATGAGCAGTTCTTC
.	TRBV30	.	TRBJ1-1	CAWNPGDMNTEAFF	TGTGCCTGGAATCCGGGAGACATGAACACTGAAGCTTTCTTT
many	TRBV28	.	TRBJ2-4	CASSLIVGDIQYF	TGTGCCAGCAGTTTAATAGTTGGTGACATTCAGTACTTC
few	TRBV5-6	.	TRBJ2-7	CASSLWDFINYEQYF	TGTGCCAGCAGCTTGTGGGACTTCATTAATTACGAGCAGTACTTC
many	TRBV10-3	.	TRBJ1-2	CAISVRQTNYGYTF	TGTGCCATCAGTGTTAGGCAGACGAACTATGGCTACACCTTC
few	TRBV4-1	TRBD1	TRBJ1-5	CASSQGVGTANQPQHF	TGCGCCAGCAGCCAAGGGGTCGGGACAGCCAATCAGCCCCAGCATTTT
many	TRBV7-3	.	TRBJ2-7	CASSPTSGRYEQYF	TGTGCCAGCAGCCCAACTTCCGGACGCTACGAGCAGTACTTC
many	TRBV6-1	.	TRBJ2-3	CASTLWIGDTQYF	TGTGCCAGCACCTTGTGGATCGGAGATACGCAGTATTTT
many	TRBV6-1	.	TRBJ2-3	CASTGLALGTDTQYF	TGTGCCAGCACTGGCCTAGCGCTGGGTACAGATACGCAGTATTTT
few	TRBV18	.	TRBJ2-7	CASSPSAVRASAEQYF	TGTGCCAGCTCACCATCGGCAGTTAGGGCCTCTGCGGAGCAGTACTTC
.	TRBV3-1	TRBD1	TRBJ2-4	CASSQNRDRGPKNIQYF	TGTGCCAGCAGCCAGAACCGGGACAGGGGGCCCAAAAACATTCAGTACTTC
.	TRBV12-3/TRBV12-4	TRBD1	TRBJ2-7	CASSITGDEQYF	TGTGCCAGCAGTATTACAGGGGACGAGCAGTACTTC
many	TRBV7-2	.	TRBJ2-7	CASSLVVAPSYEQYF	TGTGCCAGCAGCTTAGTGGTGGCTCCATCCTACGAGCAGTACTTC
.	TRBV19	.	TRBJ1-4	CASKGRPDEKLFF	TGTGCCAGTAAGGGCCGACCTGATGAAAAACTGTTTTTT
few	TRBV29-1	TRBD1	TRBJ2-3	CSVEDGARGRSDTQYF	TGCAGCGTTGAAGATGGCGCCAGGGGGCGATCAGATACGCAGTATTTT
.	TRBV18	.	TRBJ2-7	CASSPEQFYEQYF	TGTGCCAGCTCACCAGAACAATTCTACGAGCAGTACTTC
many	TRBV2	.	TRBJ1-1	CASGGAGAEAFF	TGTGCCAGCGGGGGGGCAGGGGCTGAAGCTTTCTTT
.	TRBV25-1	.	TRBJ2-7	CASGAPLGYEQYF	TGTGCCAGCGGGGCTCCCCTCGGGTACGAGCAGTACTTC
few	TRBV9	.	TRBJ1-5	CASSAGGSNQPQHF	TGTGCCAGCAGTGCTGGGGGTAGCAATCAGCCCCAGCATTTT
many	TRBV20-1	.	TRBJ2-1	CSASPIPRQGGLIEQFF	TGCAGTGCTAGTCCCATTCCCCGCCAGGGGGGCCTCATTGAGCAGTTCTTC
many	TRBV20-1	.	TRBJ2-1	CSATATQPYNEQFF	TGCAGTGCCACCGCGACCCAGCCCTACAATGAGCAGTTCTTC
.	TRBV20-1	TRBD1	TRBJ2-5	CSARGTGRETQYF	TGCAGTGCCCGAGGGACAGGGAGAGAGACCCAGTACTTC
many	TRBV11-2	.	TRBJ1-1	CASQRPRKGNTEAFF	TGTGCCAGCCAACGCCCAAGGAAGGGGAACACTGAAGCTTTCTTT
many	TRBV6-1	.	TRBJ2-7	CASSTTGTSYEQYF	TGTGCCAGCAGTACAACCGGGACCAGCTACGAGCAGTACTTC
few	TRBV7-8	.	TRBJ1-3	CASSLAGAPRNTIYF	TGTGCCAGCAGCTTAGCGGGGGCGCCCAGAAACACCATATATTTT
few	TRBV6-2/TRBV6-3	.	TRBJ2-4	CASTRDNNNIQYF	TGTGCCAGCACTCGGGACAACAATAATATTCAGTACTTC
.	TRBV9	TRBD1	TRBJ1-1	CASSPPAGTGDWTEAFF	TGTGCCAGCAGCCCTCCGGCCGGGACAGGGGATTGGACTGAAGCTTTCTTT
few	TRBV5-1	TRBD2	TRBJ2-7	CASSSSSGRNLEQYF	TGCGCCAGCAGCTCCTCGAGCGGGAGGAATCTCGAGCAGTACTTC
many	TRBV9	.	TRBJ2-1	CASSVRSNEQFF	TGTGCCAGCAGCGTACGGTCGAATGAGCAGTTCTTC
few	TRBV19	.	TRBJ2-1	CASSIARVVGNEQFF	TGTGCCAGTAGTATCGCGCGGGTAGTAGGGAATGAGCAGTTCTTC
many	TRBV6-1	TRBD2	TRBJ2-3	CASSPSGRAEEATDTQYF	TGTGCCAGCAGTCCTAGCGGGAGGGCCGAGGAGGCCACAGATACGCAGTATTTT
.	TRBV9	.	TRBJ1-1	CASSGGASLGTEAFF	TGTGCCAGCAGCGGGGGGGCTTCACTGGGCACTGAAGCTTTCTTT
.	TRBV6-1	.	TRBJ1-5	CASLFSRVSNQPQHF	TGTGCCAGCCTATTTTCTCGCGTAAGCAATCAGCCCCAGCATTTT
.	TRBV2	TRBD1	TRBJ1-4	CASSRDREEKLFF	TGTGCCAGCAGTCGGGACAGGGAGGAAAAACTGTTTTTT
many	TRBV30	TRBD2	TRBJ2-1	CAWSPPGTSAGNEQFF	TGTGCCTGGAGTCCGCCCGGGACTAGCGCCGGCAATGAGCAGTTCTTC
many	TRBV6-5	.	TRBJ2-2	CASSYSRGAGVRGELFF	TGTGCCAGCAGTTACTCCCGGGGGGCGGGAGTGAGGGGGGAGCTGTTTTTT